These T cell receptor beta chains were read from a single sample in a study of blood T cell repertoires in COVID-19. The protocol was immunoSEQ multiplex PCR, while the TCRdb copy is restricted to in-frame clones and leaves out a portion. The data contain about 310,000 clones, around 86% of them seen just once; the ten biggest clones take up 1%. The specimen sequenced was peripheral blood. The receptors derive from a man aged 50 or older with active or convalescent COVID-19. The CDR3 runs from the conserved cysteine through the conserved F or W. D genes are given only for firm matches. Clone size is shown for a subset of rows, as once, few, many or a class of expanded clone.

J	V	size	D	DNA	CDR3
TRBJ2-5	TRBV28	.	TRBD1	TGTGCCAGCAGTTTAATGGACAGGGATCAAGAGACCCAGTACTTC	CASSLMDRDQETQYF
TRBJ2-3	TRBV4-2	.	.	TGTGCCAGCAGCCAAGATCAGGGGCCAGATACGCAGTATTTT	CASSQDQGPDTQYF
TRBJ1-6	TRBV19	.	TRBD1	TGTGCCAGTAGTACCGGGACAGTCTATAATTCACCCCTCCACTTT	CASSTGTVYNSPLHF
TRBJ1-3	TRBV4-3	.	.	TGCGCCAGCAGCCAAGTCGTAACAACAGTCATGAGTAACACCATATATTTT	CASSQVVTTVMSNTIYF
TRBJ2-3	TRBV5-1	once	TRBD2	TGCGCCAGCAGCCCCCGGGGGGACTCCGCAGATACGCAGTATTTT	CASSPRGDSADTQYF
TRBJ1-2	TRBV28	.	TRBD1	TGTGCCAGCAGTCCTCCTCGACAGGGGGGTCTTGGCTACACCTTC	CASSPPRQGGLGYTF
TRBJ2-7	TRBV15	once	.	TGTGCCACCAGCCCCCGGGAGAGCTCCTACGAGCAGTACTTC	CATSPRESSYEQYF
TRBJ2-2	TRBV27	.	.	TGTGCCAGCAGTCTAGTTACGCGAGGCGGGGAGCTGTTTTTT	CASSLVTRGGELFF
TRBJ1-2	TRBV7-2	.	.	TGTGCCAGCAGCTTTGTCAGGGATAACTATGGCTACACCTTC	CASSFVRDNYGYTF
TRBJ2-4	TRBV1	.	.	TGCACCAGCAGCCAAGCGGGGTTAGCCAAAAACATTCAGTACTTC	CTSSQAGLAKNIQYF
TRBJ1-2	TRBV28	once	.	TGTGCCAGCACTAAAACAGGTCTTCATCGCTATGGCTACACCTTC	CASTKTGLHRYGYTF
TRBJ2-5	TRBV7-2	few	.	TGTGCCAGCAGCCCCCGGCGGCGGGGGCCCCTTCTCCAAGAGACCCAGTACTTC	CASSPRRRGPLLQETQYF
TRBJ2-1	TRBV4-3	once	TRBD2	TGCGCCAGCAGCCAAAGACTAGCGCCAACCTACAATGAGCAGTTCTTC	CASSQRLAPTYNEQFF
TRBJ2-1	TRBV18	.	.	TGTGCCAGCTCAGGAACGGGTGAATCTGAGCAGTTCTTC	CASSGTGESEQFF
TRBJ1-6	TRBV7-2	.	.	TGTGCCAGCAGCTTAGTGCCCGGTACCTATAATTCACCCCTCCACTTT	CASSLVPGTYNSPLHF
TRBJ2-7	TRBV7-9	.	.	TGTGCCAGCAGCTTACGGGACTACGAGCAGTACTTC	CASSLRDYEQYF